This TCR beta chain is from a study of T cell clusters in autoimmune cytopenias. TRB amplification used roughly 250 ng of peripheral blood genomic DNA. TRB was amplified by touch-down multiplex PCR, primer pools A and B combined. No DNA is given; TCRdb re-called the multiplex PCR reads and lists each CDR3 protein once. The specimen's table records more than 9,000 distinct CDR3 sequences. Note on this clonotype: No antigen is known for it.

Findings and limits, study-wide: Primary autoimmune cytopenia patients appeared to lack physiological T cell clusters present in healthy donors.

Germline loops: CDR1 SGHDT, CDR2 YYEEEE. CDR3 size: 18 residues. The same data also went into a second study, on T cell repertoires in aging, cancer and after chemotherapy.

This clonotype originated in a human donor in good health. Sequences were obtained from peripheral blood. The chain couples TRBV5-6 to TRBJ1-2; TCRdb's D call, TRBD1, is unchecked because there is no DNA. CDR3 amino acids: CASSLDGYGQGARYGYTF.